Listed below are T cell receptor beta chains from one sample, sequenced in a study of T cells of healthy individuals. TCRdb reprocessed the 5' RACE reads via MiXCR and lists one record per CDR3 protein. Of 38,000 or so distinct CDR3 sequences in the sample, 4% to 5% were seen once. Receptors were obtained from a human donor in good health. Each CDR3 is given with its conserved first and last residue. A D gene is named only where the DNA matches it firmly. Not all rows give a size; the values are once, few, many and, for expanded clones, a class.

d_gene | abundance | j_gene | v_gene | CDR3aa | CDR3nt
. | . | TRBJ2-6 | TRBV12-3/TRBV12-4 | CASSLGGSAAGANVLTF | TGTGCCAGCAGTTTAGGGGGGTCCGCCGCGGGGGCCAACGTCCTGACTTTC
. | many | TRBJ1-1 | TRBV6-2/TRBV6-3 | CVTRVGDEAFF | TGTGTCACCCGCGTAGGGGATGAAGCTTTCTTT
. | few | TRBJ1-1 | TRBV5-1 | CASSLIRARMSEAFF | TGCGCCAGCAGCTTGATAAGGGCCCGCATGTCTGAAGCTTTCTTT
. | . | TRBJ1-3 | TRBV2 | CASARFSGNTIYF | TGTGCCAGCGCCAGGTTTTCTGGAAACACCATATATTTT
TRBD1 | many | TRBJ1-1 | TRBV29-1 | CSVEEGQGNTEAFF | TGCAGCGTTGAGGAGGGACAGGGGAACACTGAAGCTTTCTTT
. | many | TRBJ1-5 | TRBV10-3 | CAISEGQAGQPQHF | TGTGCCATCAGTGAAGGCCAGGCAGGGCAGCCCCAGCATTTT
. | many | TRBJ2-1 | TRBV2 | CASQEGLLFF | TGTGCCAGCCAGGAAGGCCTTTTGTTCTTC
TRBD1 | . | TRBJ2-7 | TRBV20-1 | CSARDLTGAYEQYF | TGCAGTGCTAGAGATTTAACAGGGGCCTACGAGCAGTACTTC
. | few | TRBJ1-3 | TRBV7-6 | CASSLETTGNTIYF | TGTGCCAGCAGCTTGGAAACGACTGGAAACACCATATATTTT
TRBD2 | few | TRBJ2-1 | TRBV9 | CASSVVIAGEIDEQFF | TGTGCCAGCAGCGTAGTAATAGCGGGAGAAATCGATGAGCAGTTCTTC
. | many | TRBJ1-2 | TRBV20-1 | CSAPVQGLYGYTF | TGCAGTGCCCCTGTCCAGGGATTGTATGGCTACACCTTC
. | many | TRBJ2-7 | TRBV11-3 | CASSPDGYEQYF | TGTGCCAGCAGCCCAGACGGGTACGAGCAGTACTTC
. | many | TRBJ2-7 | TRBV7-2 | CASSLGGTAGYEQYF | TGTGCCAGCAGCTTAGGGGGGACGGCGGGCTACGAGCAGTACTTC
. | many | TRBJ1-6 | TRBV20-1 | CSARDPRGPNSPLHF | TGCAGTGCTAGAGATCCGCGGGGCCCTAATTCACCCCTCCACTTT
. | . | TRBJ2-7 | TRBV30 | CASTVGEQYF | TGTGCCTCAACAGTGGGCGAGCAGTACTTC
TRBD1 | . | TRBJ1-5 | TRBV20-1 | CSARGVGTDDYSNQPQHF | TGCAGTGCTAGGGGTGTAGGGACAGACGATTATAGCAATCAGCCCCAGCATTTT
TRBD1 | . | TRBJ2-1 | TRBV11-2 | CASSSIRTGGNEQFF | TGTGCCAGCAGCTCAATCCGGACAGGGGGAAATGAGCAGTTCTTC
TRBD1 | many | TRBJ2-4 | TRBV20-1 | CSARAARTGTNIQYF | TGCAGTGCTAGGGCCGCCAGGACAGGGACAAACATTCAGTACTTC
. | many | TRBJ1-2 | TRBV7-9 | CASSLNEQNYGYTF | TGTGCCAGCAGCTTAAATGAACAGAACTATGGCTACACCTTC
TRBD2 | many | TRBJ2-7 | TRBV20-1 | CSARDSGGSPSYEQYF | TGCAGTGCAAGAGATAGCGGGGGGTCCCCCTCCTACGAGCAGTACTTC
. | many | TRBJ2-5 | TRBV5-1 | CASSTLTGQETQYF | TGCGCCAGCAGCACATTAACAGGGCAAGAGACCCAGTACTTC
. | many | TRBJ2-7 | TRBV6-5 | CASSFWKGHEQYF | TGTGCCAGCAGTTTCTGGAAGGGTCACGAGCAGTACTTC
TRBD1 | many | TRBJ1-5 | TRBV2 | CASSGTGGAYQPQHF | TGTGCCAGCAGCGGGACAGGGGGCGCTTATCAGCCCCAGCATTTT
TRBD2 | few | TRBJ2-1 | TRBV5-1 | CASSLRGGSYNEQFF | TGCGCCAGCAGCCTGCGGGGGGGGTCCTACAATGAGCAGTTCTTC
. | many | TRBJ1-5 | TRBV10-2 | CASSEWVGLGNQPQHF | TGCGCCAGCAGTGAGTGGGTGGGGTTAGGCAATCAGCCCCAGCATTTT
. | many | TRBJ1-1 | TRBV6-1 | CASSLRTEDTEAFF | TGTGCCAGCAGTCTCCGGACAGAAGACACTGAAGCTTTCTTT
TRBD2 | once | TRBJ2-7 | TRBV20-1 | CSARDLLAGGVYEQYF | TGCAGTGCTAGAGATCTGCTAGCGGGAGGGGTGTACGAGCAGTACTTC
TRBD2 | many | TRBJ2-7 | TRBV20-1 | CSVGLAGNEQYF | TGCAGTGTAGGACTAGCGGGAAACGAGCAGTACTTC
. | . | TRBJ1-5 | TRBV2 | CASSDRGLQPQHF | TGTGCCAGCAGTGATCGGGGTCTGCAGCCCCAGCATTTT
. | few | TRBJ2-5 | TRBV5-5 | CASTGRTGKEETQYF | TGTGCCAGCACTGGTCGGACGGGGAAGGAAGAGACCCAGTACTTC
TRBD1 | many | TRBJ1-2 | TRBV7-2 | CASKQGLGLYGYTF | TGTGCCAGTAAACAGGGGCTGGGACTTTATGGCTACACCTTC
TRBD2 | . | TRBJ2-3 | TRBV20-1 | CSANHGGRAIDTQYF | TGCAGTGCCAACCATGGCGGGAGGGCCATTGATACGCAGTATTTT
. | many | TRBJ1-2 | TRBV10-3 | CAISERGDVTVYGYTF | TGTGCCATCAGTGAGAGGGGAGACGTGACAGTGTATGGCTACACCTTC
TRBD1 | . | TRBJ2-2 | TRBV2 | CASSGGQGGGELFF | TGTGCCAGCAGTGGTGGACAGGGCGGCGGGGAGCTGTTTTTT
. | many | TRBJ2-5 | TRBV11-1 | CASRRALQETQYF | TGTGCCAGCAGGCGGGCCCTCCAAGAGACCCAGTACTTC
. | few | TRBJ1-2 | TRBV5-1 | CASSSSGAGNGYTF | TGCGCCAGCAGCTCTTCGGGCGCGGGGAACGGCTACACCTTC
TRBD1 | few | TRBJ1-1 | TRBV3-1 | CASSQGDRGRNAAFF | TGTGCCAGCAGCCAAGGGGACAGGGGGCGGAATGCAGCTTTCTTT
. | few | TRBJ2-1 | TRBV27 | CASSPKGRYGMKYEQFF | TGTGCCAGCAGTCCAAAGGGACGATACGGGATGAAGTATGAGCAGTTCTTC
TRBD2 | many | TRBJ2-7 | TRBV27 | CASSSGSGGSYEQYF | TGTGCCAGCAGTTCCGGCAGCGGCGGGAGCTACGAGCAGTACTTC